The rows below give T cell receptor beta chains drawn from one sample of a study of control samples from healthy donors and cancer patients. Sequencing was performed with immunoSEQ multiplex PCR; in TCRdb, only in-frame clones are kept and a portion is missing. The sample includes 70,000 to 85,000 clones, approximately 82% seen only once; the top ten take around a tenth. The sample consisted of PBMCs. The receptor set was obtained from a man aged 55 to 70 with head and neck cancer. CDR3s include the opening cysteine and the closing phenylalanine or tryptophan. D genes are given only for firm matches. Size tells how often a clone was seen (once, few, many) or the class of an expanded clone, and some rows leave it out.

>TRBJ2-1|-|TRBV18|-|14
CASSQAEPLGEQFF
TGTGCCAGCTCCCAGGCGGAGCCCTTGGGTGAGCAGTTCTTC
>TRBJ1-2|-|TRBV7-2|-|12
CASSVDLYGYTF
TGTGCCAGCAGCGTGGACCTCTATGGCTACACCTTC
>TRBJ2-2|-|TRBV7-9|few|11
CASSRTGTVFF
TGTGCCAGCAGTCGAACCGGGACGGTGTTTTTT
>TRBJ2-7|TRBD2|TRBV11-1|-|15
CASSSWTSGGYEQYF
TGTGCCAGCAGCTCTTGGACTAGCGGGGGCTACGAGCAGTACTTC
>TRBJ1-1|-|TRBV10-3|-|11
CAISEWSEAFF
TGTGCCATCAGTGAATGGTCTGAAGCTTTCTTT
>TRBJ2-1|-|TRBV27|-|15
CASSLGRLSLGEQFF
TGTGCCAGCAGTTTAGGGAGACTATCCCTGGGTGAGCAGTTCTTC
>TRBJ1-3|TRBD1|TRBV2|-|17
CASSERQGLFSGNTIYF
TGTGCCAGCAGTGAAAGACAGGGATTGTTCTCTGGAAACACCATATATTTT
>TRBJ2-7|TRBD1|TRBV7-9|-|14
CASSLGGTGYEQYF
TGTGCCAGCAGCTTAGGAGGGACAGGATACGAGCAGTACTTC
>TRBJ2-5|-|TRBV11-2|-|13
CASSTPPPETQYF
TGTGCCAGCAGCACCCCCCCACCGGAGACCCAGTACTTC
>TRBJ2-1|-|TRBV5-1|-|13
CASKPSEHNEQFF
TGCGCCAGCAAGCCCAGTGAACACAATGAGCAGTTCTTC
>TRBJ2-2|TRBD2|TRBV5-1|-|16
CASSFIRDYLTGELFF
TGCGCCAGCAGCTTCATCCGGGACTACCTCACCGGGGAGCTGTTTTTT
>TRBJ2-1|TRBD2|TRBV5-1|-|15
CASSSTSGFYNEQFF
TGCGCCAGCAGCTCGACTAGCGGATTTTACAATGAGCAGTTCTTC
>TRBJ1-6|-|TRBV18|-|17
CASSPLRSSSENSPLHF
TGTGCCAGCTCACCACTTCGTTCGTCCTCCGAGAATTCACCCCTCCACTTT
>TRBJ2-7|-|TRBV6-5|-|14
CASSYSRVAYEQYF
TGTGCCAGCAGTTACTCACGGGTTGCCTACGAGCAGTACTTC
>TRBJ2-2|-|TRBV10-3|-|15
CAISYKGLWTGELFF
TGTGCCATCAGTTATAAGGGTTTATGGACCGGGGAGCTGTTTTTT
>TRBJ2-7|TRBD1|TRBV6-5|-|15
CASSYADTGGYEQYF
TGTGCCAGCAGTTACGCCGATACAGGGGGCTACGAGCAGTACTTC
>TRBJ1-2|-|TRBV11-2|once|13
CASSLTALYGYTF
TGTGCCAGCAGCTTGACTGCTCTCTATGGCTACACCTTC
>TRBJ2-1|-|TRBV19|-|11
CASRGWGEQFF
TGTGCCAGTAGAGGATGGGGTGAGCAGTTCTTC
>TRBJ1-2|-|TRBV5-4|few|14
CASSLRGTIYGYTF
TGTGCCAGCAGCTTGCGGGGGACGATTTATGGCTACACCTTC
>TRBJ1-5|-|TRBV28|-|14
CASRTPGPQQPQHF
TGTGCCAGCAGAACTCCGGGACCCCAACAACCCCAGCATTTT
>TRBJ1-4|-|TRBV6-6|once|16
CASSYYSPGDGEKLFF
TGTGCCAGCAGTTACTACAGTCCAGGGGATGGAGAAAAACTGTTTTTT
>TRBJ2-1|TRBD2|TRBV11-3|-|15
CASSFGSGGPGEQFF
TGTGCCAGCAGCTTTGGTTCGGGAGGGCCAGGGGAGCAGTTCTTC
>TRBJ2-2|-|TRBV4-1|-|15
CASSQGGGNTGELFF
TGCGCCAGCAGCCAAGGGGGCGGGAACACCGGGGAGCTGTTTTTT
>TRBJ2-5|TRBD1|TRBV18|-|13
CASSPTGEETQYF
TGTGCCAGCTCACCGACAGGGGAGGAGACCCAGTACTTC
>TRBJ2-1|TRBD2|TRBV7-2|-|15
CASSSSGSRYNEQFF
TGTGCCAGCAGCTCTAGCGGGAGTAGGTACAATGAGCAGTTCTTC
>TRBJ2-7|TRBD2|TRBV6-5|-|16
CASSYRWGAGRYEQYF
TGTGCCAGCAGTTACCGGTGGGGAGCGGGGCGATACGAGCAGTACTTC
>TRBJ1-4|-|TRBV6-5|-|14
CASWAHATNEKLFF
TGTGCCAGCTGGGCACATGCAACTAATGAAAAACTGTTTTTT
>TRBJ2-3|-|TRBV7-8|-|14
CASSLEVITDTQYF
TGTGCCAGCAGCCTTGAGGTCATCACAGATACGCAGTATTTT
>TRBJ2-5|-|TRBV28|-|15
CASSEGGTRRETQYF
TGTGCCAGCAGCGAGGGCGGGACAAGACGGGAGACCCAGTACTTC
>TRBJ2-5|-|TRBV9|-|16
CASSSGWGLGGETQYF
TGTGCCAGCAGCTCAGGGTGGGGTCTAGGTGGGGAGACCCAGTACTTC
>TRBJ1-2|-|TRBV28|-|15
CASIPAGALFYGYTF
TGTGCCAGCATCCCCGCGGGGGCGTTATTCTATGGCTACACCTTC
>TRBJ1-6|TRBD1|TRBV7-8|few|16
CASSSGTGIKDSPLHF
TGTGCCAGCAGCTCAGGGACAGGGATCAAAGATTCACCCCTCCACTTT
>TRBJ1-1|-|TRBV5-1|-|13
CASSQTGTPEAFF
TGCGCCAGCAGCCAAACAGGGACGCCTGAAGCTTTCTTT
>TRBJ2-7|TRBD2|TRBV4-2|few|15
CASSLGLAGSYEQYF
TGTGCCAGCAGCCTCGGACTAGCGGGCTCCTACGAGCAGTACTTC
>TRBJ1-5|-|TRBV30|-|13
CAWSVRGVQPQHF
TGTGCCTGGAGTGTACGGGGGGTTCAGCCCCAGCATTTT
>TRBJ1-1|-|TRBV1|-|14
CTSSQDRVSSEAFF
TGCACCAGCAGCCAAGACAGGGTGTCCTCTGAAGCTTTCTTT
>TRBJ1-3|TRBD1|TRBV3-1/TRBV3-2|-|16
CASSPRTGGSGNTIYF
TGTGCCAGCAGCCCGAGGACAGGGGGCTCTGGAAACACCATATATTTT
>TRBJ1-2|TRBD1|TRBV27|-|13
CASSFRQGHGYTF
TGTGCCAGCAGTTTCCGACAGGGCCATGGCTACACCTTC
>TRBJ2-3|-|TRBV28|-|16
CASSLSYSVGRDTQYF
TGTGCCAGCAGTTTATCTTATAGCGTGGGTAGGGATACGCAGTATTTT
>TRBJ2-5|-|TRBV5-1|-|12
CASSSTRETQYF
TGCGCCAGCAGCTCGACAAGGGAGACCCAGTACTTC
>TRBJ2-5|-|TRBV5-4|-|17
CASSSATSTPLGETQYF
TGTGCCAGCAGCAGTGCTACTAGCACTCCTTTGGGAGAGACCCAGTACTTC
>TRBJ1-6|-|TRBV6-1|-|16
CASSEYYGAYNSPLHF
TGTGCCAGCAGTGAATATTATGGGGCCTATAATTCACCCCTCCACTTT
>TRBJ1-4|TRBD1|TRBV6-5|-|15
CASRPGQGHNEKLFF
TGTGCCAGCAGACCTGGACAGGGCCATAATGAAAAACTGTTTTTT